A single sample gave rise to the 28 T cell receptor beta chains below, sequenced in a study of T cells in Graves' hyperthyroidism and ophthalmopathy. TCR beta CDR3 regions were amplified from RNA transcripts. The HTBI primer set was used in a first-round RT-PCR of the TCR CDR3. In TCRdb, the multiplex PCR reads were re-called with MiXCR into one record per CDR3 protein. The sample consists of more than 150,000 distinct CDR3 sequences, approximately 15% of them appearing once. Material: blood. The source is a woman between 50 and 59 years old with Graves' hyperthyroidism.

This clonotype came up many times. The chain employs TRBV7-8 and TRBJ1-5, with D perhaps TRBD1 (6 bases). The CDR3 is 16 residues long. With 5 bases removed from V and 1 base from J, the gap between germline ends came to 15 bases. Germline CDR1 SGHVS, CDR2 FQNEAQ. The chain's CDR3 is CASSLTRTVSNQPQHF. The CDR3 DNA reads as TGTGCCAGCAGCCTAACTCGGACAGTCAGCAATCAGCCCCAGCATTTT.

This clonotype was detected only a few times. This chain's CDR3 is CASSIDSSLYNEQFF. CDR3 nucleotides: TGCGCCAGCAGCATTGACAGTTCCTTATACAATGAGCAGTTCTTC. J is TRBJ2-1 and V is TRBV5-1, with a tentative D call TRBD1 (5 bases). Germline CDR1 is SGHRS and CDR2 is YFSETQ. V was clipped by 4 bases and J by 4 bases, with 15 bases between them. The CDR3 loop spans 15 amino acids.

J is TRBJ2-7 and V is TRBV11-2; D ambiguous. CDR1 and CDR2 from the germline V gene are SGHAT and FQNNGV. This CDR3 has 13 amino acids. V lost 5 bases to trimming and J lost 4 bases, with 12 bases between them. The CDR3 DNA follows: TGTGCCAGCAGCCCCGGCGGAAGGTACGAGCAGTACTTC. Its translation is CASSPGGRYEQYF.

V is TRBV28 and J is TRBJ2-7; 13 bases match TRBD2. Per germline, CDR1 MDHEN and CDR2 SYDVKM. The CDR3 has 15 residues. The junction had 6 bases not matched to a gene; V was cut back by 3 bases and J by 7 bases. In nucleotides, the CDR3 is TGTGCCAGCAGTTTGTGGACTAGCGGGAGCGGGGAGCAGTACTTC. This translates into CASSLWTSGSGEQYF.

This clonotype has just a few counts. This chain connects TRBV6-5 to TRBJ1-5; D gene uncertain. Germline V gene lookup returns CDR1 MNHEY and CDR2 SVGAGI. The CDR3 is made up of 14 amino acids. Deletions cut 2 bases from V and 7 bases from J, with 12 bases between. The CDR3 nucleotides are TGTGCCAGCAGTTACCCCTCGACTAACCAGCCCCAGCATTTT. Amino acids: CASSYPSTNQPQHF.

J is TRBJ2-3 and V is TRBV28; 8 bases agree with TRBD2. The germline CDR1 and CDR2 sequences are MDHEN and SYDVKM. V gave up 3 bases and J gave up 1 base; unmatched junction bases: 3. The CDR3 consists of 15 residues. CDR3 residues: CASSLREERTDTQYF. In nucleotides, the CDR3 is TGTGCCAGCAGTTTGCGGGAGGAACGCACAGATACGCAGTATTTT.

This clonotype was detected ten times or more. The V and J genes are TRBV12-3 or TRBV12-4 and TRBJ2-2; unclear D gene. V lost 6 bases and J lost 4, with 9 bases in between. The CDR3 length is 13 residues. As DNA, the CDR3 is TGTGCCAGCAGCCCGAGGACCACCGGGGAGCTGTTTTTT. Its translation: CASSPRTTGELFF.

This clonotype was found a few times. This rearrangement joins TRBV4-1 to TRBJ1-6, with D possibly matching TRBD1 (5 bases). Germline V gives CDR1 MGHRA, CDR2 YSYEKL. The CDR3 is made up of 13 amino acids. Trimming left V 2 bases short and J 10 bases short, with 9 bases between. CDR3 coding DNA: TGCGCCAGCAGCCAACAGGGTGGGTCACCCCTCCACTTT. It specifies CASSQQGGSPLHF.

This chain uses TRBV28 with TRBJ1-2; D gene uncertain. The CDR3 loop spans 14 amino acids. Deletions cut 8 bases from V and 2 bases from J, with 15 bases between. In germline, CDR1 is MDHEN, CDR2 SYDVKM. CDR3 in DNA: TGTGCCAGCTCACCTACCAGTAAGAACTATGGCTACACCTTC. Amino acid sequence: CASSPTSKNYGYTF.

This clonotype was counted at least ten times. The chain joins TRBV6-6 to TRBJ1-2, with TRBD1 as a possible D gene (6 bases). The CDR3 has 15 residues. Germline-derived CDR1 and CDR2 are MNHNY and SVGAGI (reference sequence). V lost 0 bases and J 4 bases, leaving 12 bases between the germline ends. The CDR3 reads CASSYSGQSSYGYTF. The CDR3 DNA is TGTGCCAGCAGTTACTCCGGACAGTCCTCCTATGGCTACACCTTC.

This clonotype occurred many times. The chain recombines TRBV6-1 with TRBJ2-1, with a possible D match to TRBD2 (6 bases). The CDR3 spans 14 residues. In germline, CDR1 is MNHNS, CDR2 SASEGT. V was cut by 5 bases and J by 3 bases, with 11 bases left in between. CDR3 bases: TGTGCCAGCAGTCAAACGGGACTCTACAATGAGCAGTTCTTC. Translation: CASSQTGLYNEQFF.

With respect to this clonotype: Germline and junction disagree at one end, which may indicate a read error. V gene TRBV11-2 combines with J gene TRBJ2-7; D unresolved. CDR1 and CDR2 (germline): SGHAT, FQNNGV. The CDR3 spans 13 residues. CDR3 sequence (DNA): TGTGCCAGCAGCCCGGGTTTTTCCTGCGAGCAGTACTTC. Amino acids: CASSPGFSCEQYF.

The gene calls are TRBV28 and TRBJ1-3; D uncertain. From germline, CDR1 is MDHEN and CDR2 SYDVKM. The CDR3 is 18 residues long. Between the trimmed V and J ends, which lost 2 bases and 7 bases, there was a span of 24 bases. CDR3 residues: CASSLVRFLRASGNTIYF. The CDR3 nucleotides read TGTGCCAGCAGTTTAGTTCGATTTCTGAGGGCAAGCGGGAACACCATATATTTT.

This clonotype was seen more than once but under ten times. V is TRBV4-2 and J is TRBJ2-1; no firm D call. The germline gives CDR1 LGHNA, CDR2 YNFKEQ. The CDR3 totals 12 residues. Trimming removed 4 bases at V and 9 bases at J, with 10 bases between. The CDR3 loop reads CASSPRVGEQFF. In DNA form, the CDR3 reads TGTGCCAGCAGCCCCCGGGTGGGTGAGCAGTTCTTC.

The table lists this clonotype with many counts. The chain joins TRBV11-2 to TRBJ1-6, with unresolved D. CDR3 size: 14 residues. Looked up from germline, CDR1 is SGHAT and CDR2 is FQNNGV. The V end was cut by 2 bases, the J end by 1 base, with 3 bases between. The CDR3 DNA follows: TGTGCCAGCAGCTTAAGGTCCTATAATTCACCCCTCCACTTT. It encodes CASSLRSYNSPLHF.

The sample holds many counts of this clonotype. The chain carries TRBV20-1 and TRBJ1-5; D unclear. This CDR3 has 15 residues. V lost 6 bases and J 7 bases, leaving 22 bases between the germline ends. Germline V gene sequence: CDR1 DFQATT, CDR2 SNEGSKA (reference sequence). The CDR3, as DNA: TGCAGTGCCGTAGTTGACCAAACGTCATACCAGCCCCAGCATTTT. Its translation is CSAVVDQTSYQPQHF.

This clonotype has at least ten counts. J is TRBJ2-7 and V is TRBV11-2; D tentatively reads TRBD1 or TRBD2 (5 bases each). V lost 5 bases to trimming and J lost 6 bases, with 17 bases between them. The V gene's germline CDR1 is SGHAT and CDR2 FQNNGV. The CDR3 runs to 14 residues. The CDR3 DNA sequence: TGTGCCAGCAGCGTCCGGGACGTATTTTCCGAGCAGTACTTC. Translating it yields CASSVRDVFSEQYF.

This chain connects TRBV6-1 to TRBJ2-2; D remains unclear. Germline V gene lookup returns CDR1 MNHNS and CDR2 SASEGT. This CDR3 is 14 amino acids long. Trimming left V 7 bases short and J 4 bases short, with 13 bases between. The chain's CDR3 is CASTDPASTGELFF. In DNA form, the CDR3 reads TGTGCCAGCACTGATCCCGCGAGCACCGGGGAGCTGTTTTTT.

This clonotype appeared many times. The J gene is TRBJ1-2, the V gene TRBV5-1; D ambiguous. Germline values: CDR1 SGHRS, CDR2 YFSETQ. This CDR3 has 12 residues. V shed 0 bases and J shed 7 bases, with 7 bases lying between them. The CDR3 reads CASSLEGFGYTF. The DNA of the CDR3 is TGCGCCAGCAGCTTGGAAGGTTTTGGCTACACCTTC.

This clonotype was detected ten times or more. The genes are TRBV7-8 and TRBJ2-5; D is unresolved. The CDR3 length is 13 residues. The V end lost 5 bases, the J end lost 7 bases, and 14 bases lay between the germline ends. From germline, CDR1 is SGHVS and CDR2 FQNEAQ. The CDR3 DNA reads TGTGCCAGCAGCCCCCCCACCCGTGCGACCCAGTACTTC. Its translation: CASSPPTRATQYF.

At least ten counts were recorded for this clonotype. The chain joins TRBV7-2 to TRBJ1-5; a possible D gene is TRBD1 (5 bases). CDR1 is SGHTA and CDR2 is FQGNSA in the germline V gene. V was shortened by 1 base and J by 5 bases, with 12 bases between the two germline ends. CDR3 length: 15 residues. The chain's CDR3 is CASSLEGREYQPQHF. In DNA form, the CDR3 reads TGTGCCAGCAGCTTAGAGGGCAGGGAGTATCAGCCCCAGCATTTT.

This clonotype was counted many times. The chain is built from TRBV12-3 or TRBV12-4 and TRBJ2-1, with D perhaps TRBD1 (6 bases). The CDR3 loop spans 14 amino acids. The V gene lost 6 bases and the J gene lost 1 base, with 10 bases spanning the gap. This CDR3 reads CASRKTGSYNEQFF. The CDR3, as DNA: TGTGCCAGCAGAAAAACAGGGTCCTACAATGAGCAGTTCTTC.

The V and J genes are TRBV12-3 or TRBV12-4 and TRBJ1-5; unclear D gene. Trimming stripped 1 base from V and 3 bases from J, with 10 bases between. The CDR3 is made up of 15 amino acids. CDR3 in amino acids: CASSLGQPVNQPQHF. CDR3 in DNA: TGTGCCAGCAGTTTAGGGCAGCCCGTCAATCAGCCCCAGCATTTT.

This clonotype has ten or more counts. The V call is TRBV11-2, the J call TRBJ2-7; TRBD1 aligns across 8 bases. The CDR3 consists of 14 residues. Germline CDR1 reads SGHAT; CDR2 reads FQNNGV. V lost 4 bases, J lost 3 bases, and 5 bases stayed unmatched. This CDR3 reads CASSSGQGGYEQYF. The CDR3 DNA sequence: TGTGCCAGCAGCTCAGGACAGGGAGGCTACGAGCAGTACTTC.

This clonotype was found many times. CDR3 protein: CASSLGGGRPYNEQFF. The CDR3 bases are TGTGCCAGCAGCTTAGGGGGGGGGCGACCTTACAATGAGCAGTTCTTC. The rearrangement joins TRBV11-3 to TRBJ2-1, with D tentatively TRBD2 (7 bases). From germline, CDR1 is SGHNT and CDR2 YENEEA. The CDR3 is made up of 16 amino acids. Trimming pared 1 base from V and 4 bases from J, leaving 14 bases between. The full variable domain, completed using reference TRBV11-3 and TRBJ2-1, is EAGVVQSPRYKIIEKKQPVAFWCNPISGHNTLYWYLQNLGQGPELLIRYENEEAVDDSQLPKDRFSAERLKGVDSTLKIQPAELGDSAVYLCASSLGGGRPYNEQFFGPGTRLTVL.

This clonotype was found once. The V call is TRBV5-1, the J call TRBJ1-1; 11 nucleotides match TRBD1. Trimming cost V 4 bases and J 2 bases; bases outside gene matches: 4. Germline V gene lookup returns CDR1 SGHRS and CDR2 YFSETQ. The CDR3 contains 15 residues. The CDR3 region has the DNA TGCGCCAGCAGCACCCGGACAGGGGGCAACACTGAAGCTTTCTTT. It yields the protein CASSTRTGGNTEAFF. Filled out from reference TRBV5-1 and TRBJ1-1, the complete variable domain reads KAGVTQTPRYLIKTRGQQVTLSCSPISGHRSVSWYQQTPGQGLQFLFEYFSETQRNKGNFPGRFSGRQFSNSRSEMNVSTLELGDSALYLCASSTRTGGNTEAFFGQGTRLTVV.

The chain joins TRBV27 to TRBJ2-2; the D gene is possibly TRBD1 (6 bases). The CDR3 consists of 13 residues. V lost 11 bases and J 6 bases, leaving 16 bases between the germline ends. Per germline, CDR1 MNHEY and CDR2 SMNVEV (reference sequence). CDR3 protein: CAAHGDRSGELFF. The CDR3, as DNA: TGTGCCGCGCACGGTGACAGGTCCGGGGAGCTGTTTTTT.

This clonotype was counted many times. The chain is built from TRBV19 and TRBJ1-2; 8 bases line up with TRBD1. Germline CDR1 LNHDA, CDR2 SQIVND (reference sequence). CDR3 size: 15 residues. J lost 5 bases, V lost 5 bases, and 10 bases had no gene match. The CDR3 is CASSLGQGIEYGYTF. Here the CDR3 DNA reads TGTGCCAGTAGTCTTGGACAGGGAATAGAGTATGGCTACACCTTC.